This record looks at one T cell receptor (beta chain) sequence and its context. Its antigen specificity is not known. Qualities for individual bases were not recorded, and no much larger clone is one base off. In total, approximately 690 healthy bone marrow donors made up the cohort. Cohort members were all nominally healthy when sampled, although unrecorded immune exposures were likely present. The donor was CMV seronegative and was included in the group of about 350 seronegative cohort members. A peripheral blood sample was provided by each donor, and peripheral blood mononuclear cells were used for TCR beta sequencing. The Qiagen DNeasy Blood Extraction Kit was used to extract genomic DNA from the blood cell samples. Taken from cysteine to phenylalanine, the CDR3 has 15 residues. Kept here is only the CDR3 DNA, which spans 45 bases and is read in frame from base 1. For CDR1 and CDR2, the germline V gene (reference sequence) lists LNHNV and YYDKDF. V loses 6 bases at its end and J loses 0 bases; junction bases beyond the gene matches: 6.

The library was generated by the immunoSEQ multiplex PCR assay. For the multiplex PCR, a mixture combining 60 forward primers for TCR Vbeta segments and 13 reverse primers for TCR Jbeta segments was used. A multiplex PCR assay on genomic DNA amplified the CDR3 region of rearranged TCR beta genes. On the Illumina HiSeq System, the amplified TCR beta libraries were sequenced as 87-base-pair reads. Per the original workflow: A later analysis counted about 76 million unique TCR beta chains across the 550 to 800 repertoires, and around 9.9 million of these chains were shared by at least two donors. A nearest-neighbor algorithm error-corrected the raw reads and collapsed the reads into unique sequences, merging closely related sequences to remove PCR and sequencing errors. V, D and J gene segments were assigned by aligning CDR3 sequences to IMGT reference sequences. Each retained sequence needed at least a six-nucleotide match to both a V gene segment and a J gene segment. A rearrangement counted as productive if the CDR3 had no stop codons and remained in frame with V and J, and every other rearrangement counted as non-productive. CDR3 was defined by IMGT convention, running from the second conserved V-encoded cysteine to the conserved J-encoded phenylalanine. The earlier analysis of 587 of the donors excluded sequences that lacked an unambiguous match to a single V gene segment. In an earlier analysis of approximately 590 of the donors, V segments were called functional above 56.7% productive rearrangements and were called segregating when the between-donor standard deviation exceeded 5%. To diagnose cytomegalovirus status from the catalog of TCR beta chain sequences, a statistical classification framework was built. A later analysis assigned V and J genes by comparing TCR nucleotide sequences with IMGT/GENE-DB human TR gene sequences. In a later analysis, CDR3 sequences and most-parsimonious VDJ recombination scenarios were assigned using the TCRdist pipeline. A later analysis defined each TCR beta chain by its CDR3 amino acid sequence plus V-gene family, and excluded reads lacking a unique V-gene family. In a later analysis, 550 to 650 highly shared, low-generation-probability nucleotide sequences were removed to address suspected cross-contamination and a sequencing artifact. In a later analysis, a clonal expansion index was calculated for each public chain from normalized within-repertoire ranks of inferred template counts. Generation probabilities in a later analysis came from a VDJ recombination model fitted to out-of-frame rearrangements, and those results were checked against IGoR. In a later analysis, hypergeometric tests were used to score TCR-TCR, TCR-HLA and TCR-CMV co-occurrence, with a repertoire-size bias correction applied to TCR pairs. False discovery rates were estimated in a later analysis by permuting HLA or CMV assignments 20 times. In a later analysis, co-occurring TCRs were grouped using DBSCAN, and TCRdist sequence similarity was added for clustering within HLA-allele-positive subsets. For co-occurrence clustering, repertoires with fewer than 30,000 or more than 120,000 public chains were excluded, along with five repertoires with anomalous nucleotide sharing. Here the immuneACCESS table is served through TCRdb, limited to in-frame sequences with V and J called. Missing clones are a known gap in these copies; in checked studies unresolved V genes cover under half, and the rest lacks a known reason. The D gene and trimming were derived from the DNA, and the V and J assignments and clone size from that table. The sample records about 180,000 clones, roughly three quarters of which are singletons. The ten largest make up about 2.7% of the sample.

This specimen belongs to a study of cytomegalovirus exposure and HLA in healthy donors (dated by TCRdb to the late 2010s). The study in broad terms: An earlier analysis of several hundred of the donors reported 276 Gb of sequence data and roughly 120 million unique TCR beta sequences obtained from about 170 million T cells. Roughly 300 gigabases of sequencing data and approximately 80 million unique TCR sequences were included in an early release covering over 600 HLA-typed donors. Of the approximately 370 genotyped donors, roughly 80% were placed in the genetic ancestry cluster associated with self-reported Caucasian donors. The study was designed to test whether signatures of past pathogen exposure could be identified by cataloging public T cell receptors. Using immunosequencing, the study profiled T cell repertoires from 550 to 750 subjects and related those repertoires to cytomegalovirus serostatus. Along with the roughly 610-subject first cohort, a separate validation cohort of 120 different subjects was used. The study combined high-throughput TCR immunosequencing, statistical association of individual TCRs with disease status, and machine learning to predict cytomegalovirus infection status. To study patterns of TCR occurrence, a later analysis re-analyzed previously published TCR beta repertoires from 600 to 750 donors and added high-resolution HLA genotyping. Rather than using new phenotypic data, the later analysis identified candidate immune exposures from TCR beta sequences and from how often those sequences occurred across donors. An earlier analysis of approximately 500 of the donors applied high-throughput TCR beta sequencing to assess whether each TCR beta V gene segment acted as functional or pseudogenic. Donor age, sex, ethnicity and CMV serostatus were compiled together with the repertoire data. In a later genetic analysis, genome-wide SNP genotypes for about 65% of the 666 donors were used, and that subset was treated as a discovery cohort. All discovery cohort repertoires had been generated using a single sequencing platform. Both class I and class II loci were covered by HLA typing, at four-digit resolution. Typing coverage differed by locus: A, B, C, DRB1 and DQB1 were typed in roughly 620-630 donors, DQA1 in about 500, DPA1 in 600 to 610, and DPB1 in approximately 450. About five DR-DQ haplotypes were treated as single units for association and clustering because of strong linkage in the cohort. Across 398 genotyped donors of the cohort, an average of roughly 250,000 unique TCR beta nucleotide sequences per donor were sequenced, and roughly 18% of those sequences were non-productive.

The full study reports these points: A later analysis associated roughly 17,000 TCR beta sequences with specific HLA alleles at a false discovery rate of 0.05. The earlier analysis of 587 of the donors excluded roughly 16 rarely observed V segments, including chromosome 9 orphons, because counts were too low. The cohort was sequenced for TCR beta chains only, and without alpha or paired-chain data the features that could be detected were limited. While some public TCRs were present in many individuals, most TCR sequences turned up only very rarely across donors. The presence/absence analyses assumed that sequencing depth was roughly uniform across donors, and that assumption may not be true. Linkage disequilibrium might explain the correlated functional status among segregating V segments, but an unknown experimental factor could not be ruled out. A later analysis found that HLA-associated TCR beta chains were more clonally expanded and had lower generation probabilities than equally common non-associated chains. CMV serostatus was the only immune exposure information available for the cohort. A later genetic analysis reported fewer N-insertions in productive TCRs among donors in an Asian-associated ancestry cluster than the roughly 640-donor mean. The 87-base-pair reads could not distinguish some IMGT-functional V segments, including TRBV6-2 and TRBV6-3, so those segments were excluded. Because some donors lacked HLA typing at each locus, the association tests relied only on the typed subset. A later analysis found that TCR association rates varied across HLA loci, with DRB1 alleles showing the most associated TCRs and HLA-C alleles the fewest. In vitro tests confirmed that a few of the cytomegalovirus-associated TCR beta chains recognize cytomegalovirus antigens. The classifier was reported to diagnose cytomegalovirus status with high specificity and sensitivity in both the original cohort and the validation cohort. When HLA alleles, especially DR and DQ, strongly co-occurred, attributing TCR associations to individual alleles was difficult. In a later genetic analysis, a missense DCLRE1C variant was associated with V-gene and J-gene trimming of TCR beta chains, and the association was replicated in an independent cohort. The authors suggested that the approach could potentially be generalized to other disease states and immunological phenotypes. Broadly in line with IMGT annotations, most TCR beta V segments showed up in productive rearrangements about 90% or about 30% of the time in an earlier analysis of approximately 600 of the donors. According to a later analysis, parvovirus B19, influenza, CMV and Epstein-Barr virus appeared linked to several top co-occurrence clusters. Most CMV-associated TCR beta chains appeared to be HLA-restricted in a later analysis, and the HLA associations seemed to be driven largely by CMV exposure. A further reported finding was that TCR beta sequences accurately predicted the HLA-A and HLA-B alleles for most subjects in the first cohort. The study listed 150 to 200 TCR beta chains as associated with cytomegalovirus. A cluster of highly shared sequence variants was judged likely to represent a technical artifact of the sequencing pipeline.

This chain joins TRBV15 to TRBJ2-3; 7 bases in between match TRBD1. The source is a male donor in good health and CMV-seronegative. Sample: PBMCs. The CDR3 reads as follows: CATSLGGRSTDTQYF. The DNA sequence follows: TGTGCCACCAGTTTAGGGGGCCGGAGCACAGATACGCAGTATTTT.